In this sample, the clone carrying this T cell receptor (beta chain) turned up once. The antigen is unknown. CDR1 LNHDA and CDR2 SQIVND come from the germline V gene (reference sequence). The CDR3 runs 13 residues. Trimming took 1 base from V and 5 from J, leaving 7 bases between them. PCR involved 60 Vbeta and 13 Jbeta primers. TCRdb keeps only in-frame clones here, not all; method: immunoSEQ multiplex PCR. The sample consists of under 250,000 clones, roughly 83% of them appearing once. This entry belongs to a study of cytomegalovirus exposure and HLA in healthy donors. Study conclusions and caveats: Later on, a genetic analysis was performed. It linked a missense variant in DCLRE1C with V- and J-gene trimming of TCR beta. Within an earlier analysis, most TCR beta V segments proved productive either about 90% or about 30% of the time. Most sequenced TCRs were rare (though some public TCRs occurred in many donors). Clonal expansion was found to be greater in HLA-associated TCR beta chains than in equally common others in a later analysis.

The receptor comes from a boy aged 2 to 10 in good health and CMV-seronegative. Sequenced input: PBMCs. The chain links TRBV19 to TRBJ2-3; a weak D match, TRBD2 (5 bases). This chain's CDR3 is CASSIGAGDTQYF. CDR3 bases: TGTGCCAGTAGTATAGGTGCGGGAGATACGCAGTATTTT. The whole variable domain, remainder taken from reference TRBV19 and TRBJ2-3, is DGGITQSPKYLFRKEGQNVTLSCEQNLNHDAMYWYRQDPGQGLRLIYYSQIVNDFQKGDIAEGYSVSREKKESFPLTVTSAQKNPTAFYLCASSIGAGDTQYFGPGTRLTVL.